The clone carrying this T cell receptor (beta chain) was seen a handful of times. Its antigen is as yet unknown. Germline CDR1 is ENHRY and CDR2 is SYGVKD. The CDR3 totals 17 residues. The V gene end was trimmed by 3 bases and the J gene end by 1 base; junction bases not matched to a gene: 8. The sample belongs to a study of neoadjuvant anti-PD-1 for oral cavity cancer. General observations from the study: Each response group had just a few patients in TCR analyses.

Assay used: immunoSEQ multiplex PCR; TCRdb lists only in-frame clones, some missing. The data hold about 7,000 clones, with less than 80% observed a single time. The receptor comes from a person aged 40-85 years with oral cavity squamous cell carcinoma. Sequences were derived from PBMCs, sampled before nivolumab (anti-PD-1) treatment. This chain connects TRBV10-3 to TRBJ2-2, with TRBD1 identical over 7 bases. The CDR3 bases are TGTGCCATCAGTGACCTTTCCCGGACAGGGAACACCGGGGAGCTGTTTTTT. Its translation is CAISDLSRTGNTGELFF.